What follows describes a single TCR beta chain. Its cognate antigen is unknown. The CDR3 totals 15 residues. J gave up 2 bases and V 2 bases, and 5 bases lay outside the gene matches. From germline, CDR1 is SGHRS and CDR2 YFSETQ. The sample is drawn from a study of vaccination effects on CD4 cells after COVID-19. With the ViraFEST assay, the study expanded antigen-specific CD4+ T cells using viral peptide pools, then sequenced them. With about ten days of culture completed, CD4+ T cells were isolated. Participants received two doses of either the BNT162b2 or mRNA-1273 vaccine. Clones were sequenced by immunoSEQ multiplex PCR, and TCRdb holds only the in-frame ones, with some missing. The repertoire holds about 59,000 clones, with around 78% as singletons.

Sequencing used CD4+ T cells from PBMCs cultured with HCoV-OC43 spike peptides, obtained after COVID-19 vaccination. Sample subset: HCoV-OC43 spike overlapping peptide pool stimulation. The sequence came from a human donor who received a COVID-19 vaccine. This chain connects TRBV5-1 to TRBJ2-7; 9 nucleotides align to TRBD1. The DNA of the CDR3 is TGCGCCAGCAGCTTAACCGGGACAGGGACCTACGAGCAGTACGTC. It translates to CASSLTGTGTYEQYV.